The 24 T cell receptor beta chains in this list originate from one sample, sequenced in a study of spatial heterogeneity in lung cancer. Stated time point: sample taken at primary tumor resection. A single record per CDR3 protein comes from TCRdb applying MiXCR to the 5' RACE reads. The profile covers 5,500 to 7,500 distinct CDR3 sequences, with roughly an eighth appearing a single time and over 7.5% taken by the ten largest. Their specific antigens are unknown. Regarding the study as a whole: The study found that expanded intratumoral alpha and beta TCR counts tracked tumor mutation counts.

This material consisted of lung tumor tissue, taken at surgery. Receptor source: a male donor with early-stage non-small cell lung cancer.

In its sample, this clonotype ranks as medium-sized (0.01 to 0.1%). A library prepared for alpha chains yielded this beta chain as an off-target read; its size is of little meaning. V is TRBV29-1 and J is TRBJ2-5; D assignment may be TRBD1 or TRBD2 (5 bases each). The CDR3 totals 11 residues. The germline V gene has CDR1 SQVTM and CDR2 ANQGSEA. Trimming removed 5 bases at V and 5 bases at J, with 9 bases between. In DNA form, the CDR3 reads TGCAGCGTTCGCTGGGGGGAGACCCAGTACTTC. It yields the protein CSVRWGETQYF.

This clonotype rates as medium-sized. For a library built for alpha chains, this beta chain is a stray read; little rests on its size. The J gene is TRBJ1-5, the V gene TRBV4-1; D unclear. This CDR3 comprises 15 residues. Trimming removed 0 bases from V and 5 bases from J, with 11 bases in between. The germline V gene has CDR1 MGHRA and CDR2 YSYEKL. The CDR3 is CASSQDPRADQPQHF. The CDR3 nucleotides are TGCGCCAGCAGCCAAGATCCCAGAGCTGATCAGCCCCAGCATTTT.

This clonotype ranks as medium-sized. Within a library made for alpha chains, this beta chain is off target, and its count is uninformative. The V call is TRBV7-9, the J call TRBJ2-2; no definite D call. The CDR3 is 12 amino acids. The V end was cut by 5 bases, the J end by 8 bases, with 9 bases between. Germline V gives CDR1 SEHNR, CDR2 FQNEAQ (reference sequence). Written as DNA, the CDR3 is TGTGCCAGCAGCCCTTATGTTGGGGAGCTGTTTTTT. Translated, it gives CASSPYVGELFF.

Sample share makes this clonotype medium-sized (0.01 to 0.1%). This beta chain is off target for a library built for alpha chains, so its abundance means little. The V gene is TRBV20-1, the J gene TRBJ2-7; 9 bases agree with TRBD1. The CDR3 has 12 amino acids. Per the germline V gene, CDR1 is DFQATT and CDR2 is SNEGSKA (reference sequence). Unmatched junction bases numbered 4, after V lost 5 bases and J lost 5 bases. The DNA of the CDR3 is TGCAGTGCTGGACAGGGGTTCGACGAGCAGTACTTC. This encodes CSAGQGFDEQYF.

This clonotype was detected a few times. This beta chain is an off-target read within a library intended for alpha chains, so its frequency means little. The chain is built from TRBV28 and TRBJ2-3; weak D call: TRBD2 (6 bases). CDR1 is MDHEN and CDR2 is SYDVKM in the germline V gene. The CDR3 sequence is 14 residues long. V gave up 3 bases and J gave up 3 bases, with 10 bases separating them. The CDR3 region has the DNA TGTGCCAGCAGTTTCCTTAGCGGAACAGATACGCAGTATTTT. Its translation is CASSFLSGTDTQYF.

There are many counts of this clonotype. This beta chain is an unintended read in a library built for alpha chains; its size means little. J is TRBJ1-2 and V is TRBV7-2; D not resolved. The CDR3 consists of 16 residues. CDR1 SGHTA and CDR2 FQGNSA come from the germline V gene. The V gene lost 1 base and the J gene lost 5 bases, with 17 bases spanning the gap. Here the CDR3 reads CASSLDFRSPRYGYTF. CDR3 DNA sequence: TGTGCCAGCAGCTTAGATTTCAGGAGTCCGAGATATGGCTACACCTTC.

This clonotype rates as medium-sized (0.01 to 0.1%). Since it is a stray read in a library aimed at alpha chains, this beta chain has a size that is not meaningful. The rearrangement uses TRBV20-1 and TRBJ1-1, with unresolved D. With 5 bases removed from V and 0 bases from J, the gap between germline ends came to 13 bases. The CDR3 consists of 14 residues. Looked up from germline, CDR1 is DFQATT and CDR2 is SNEGSKA (reference sequence). The CDR3 here is CSAYPRLMNTEAFF. In nucleotides, the CDR3 is TGCAGTGCTTACCCTAGATTAATGAACACTGAAGCTTTCTTT.

By proportion, this clonotype is medium-sized. This beta chain is off target for a library built for alpha chains, so its abundance means little. The rearrangement uses TRBV7-2 and TRBJ1-3, with D hard to call. Germline-derived CDR1 and CDR2 are SGHTA and FQGNSA. The CDR3 has 12 amino acids. With 1 base removed from V and 5 bases from J, the gap between germline ends came to 3 bases. The CDR3 loop reads CASSLERNTIYF. CDR3 bases: TGTGCCAGCAGCTTAGAAAGAAACACCATATATTTT.

As concerns this clonotype: A much larger clone differs by one base, so this may be a read error. Since it is a stray read in a library aimed at alpha chains, this beta chain has a size that is not meaningful. The rearrangement uses TRBV12-3 or TRBV12-4 and TRBJ1-2, with D hard to call. V lost 5 bases, J lost 1 base, and 11 bases lay in between. The CDR3 extends over 14 amino acids. The CDR3 region has the DNA TGTGCCAGCAGTAGGGTCGGAAATAACTATGGCTACACCTTC. Encoded protein: CASSRVGNNYGYTF.

This clonotype ranks as medium-sized (0.01 to 0.1%). This beta chain is off target for a library built for alpha chains, so its abundance means little. This chain joins TRBV6-5 and TRBJ2-2; unclear D gene. V was clipped by 7 bases and J by 0 bases, with 3 bases between them. The CDR3 runs to 12 residues. Germline CDR1 MNHEY, CDR2 SVGAGI. The CDR3 protein is CASKPNTGELFF. CDR3 coding DNA: TGTGCCAGCAAGCCGAACACCGGGGAGCTGTTTTTT.

This clonotype was recorded many times. Within a library made for alpha chains, this beta chain is off target, and its count is uninformative. V and J are TRBV10-3 and TRBJ2-3; D might be TRBD1 or TRBD2, each matching 5 bases. CDR1 is ENHRY and CDR2 is SYGVKD in the germline V gene. The CDR3 length is 14 residues. Trimming pared 0 bases from V and 3 bases from J, leaving 7 bases between. The CDR3 reads CAISESGGTDTQYF. The CDR3 coding sequence is TGTGCCATCAGTGAGTCTGGGGGTACAGATACGCAGTATTTT.

Concerning this clonotype: A much larger clone is a single base away; this may be a read error. Because this beta chain is a stray read in a library intended to capture alpha chains, its abundance should not be given much weight. The rearrangement uses TRBV6-5 and TRBJ2-1, with D uncertain. Germline V gene data show CDR1 as MNHEY and CDR2 as SVGAGI. The length of the CDR3 is 13 residues. Trimming stripped 2 bases from V and 1 base from J, with 3 bases between. CDR3 nucleotide sequence: TGTGCCAGCAGTTACAGGTCCTACAATGAGCAGTTCTTC. Translated: CASSYRSYNEQFF.

This clonotype has a handful of counts. Little can be read into the size of this beta chain, an off-target read in a library designed for alpha chains. The V and J genes are TRBV5-1 and TRBJ2-1, with TRBD2 as a possible D gene (6 bases). Looked up from germline, CDR1 is SGHRS and CDR2 is YFSETQ. V was cut by 7 bases and J by 5 bases, with 19 bases left in between. There are 15 residues in the CDR3. CDR3 amino acids: CASGGDEGWDNEQFF. The CDR3 coding sequence is TGCGCCAGCGGAGGGGATGAGGGATGGGACAATGAGCAGTTCTTC.

This clonotype is medium-sized (0.01 to 0.1%). This beta chain came through as a stray read in a library set up for alpha chains, and its size says little. The V and J genes are TRBV12-3 or TRBV12-4 and TRBJ1-1, with 8 bases fitting TRBD1. This CDR3 has 11 residues. The V and J ends lost 10 bases and 7 bases, in that order; junction bases with no gene match: 5. The chain's CDR3 is CATRTGIEAFF. The CDR3 DNA follows: TGTGCCACCAGGACAGGGATTGAAGCTTTCTTT.

To note about this clonotype: With the library built for alpha chains, this beta chain is off target and its frequency is not meaningful. The V call is TRBV20-1, the J call TRBJ2-1, with 9 bases that match TRBD2. This CDR3 spans 19 amino acids. After removal of 0 bases from V and 2 bases from J, the junction contained 14 bases not matched to a gene. CDR1 is DFQATT, CDR2 SNEGSKA, per germline (reference sequence). CDR3 sequence: CSARDVSAGGTVAYNEQFF. The CDR3 nucleotides are TGCAGTGCTAGAGATGTGTCGGCGGGAGGGACCGTTGCCTACAATGAGCAGTTCTTC.

In this sample, this clonotype is medium-sized. This beta chain was picked up by a library intended for alpha chains and is off target, so its count carries little meaning. The genes are TRBV19 and TRBJ1-2; the match to TRBD1 covers 7 bases. The CDR3 spans 15 residues. Germline-derived CDR1 and CDR2 are LNHDA and SQIVND (reference sequence). V was clipped by 3 bases and J by 5 bases; unmatched bases: 9. In DNA form, the CDR3 reads TGTGCCAGTAGTATTCGGAGACAGGGAGGTTATGGCTACACCTTC. It encodes CASSIRRQGGYGYTF.

This clonotype was picked up many times. For a library built for alpha chains, this beta chain is a stray read; little rests on its size. The chain is built from TRBV4-2 and TRBJ2-1; 10 nucleotides align to TRBD2. With 0 bases clipped from V and 8 bases from J, the junction kept 10 bases outside the gene matches. This CDR3 has 17 amino acids. Germline CDR1 reads LGHNA; CDR2 reads YNFKEQ. Here the CDR3 reads CASSQEKFLAGVYEQFF. Here the CDR3 DNA reads TGTGCCAGCAGCCAAGAGAAATTTCTAGCGGGAGTTTATGAGCAGTTCTTC.

Points on this clonotype: The library was prepared for alpha chains; this beta chain is a stray read, so its frequency means little. The gene calls are TRBV6-1 and TRBJ2-5; TRBD1 matches at 9 bases. This CDR3 has 16 residues. Losses at the gene ends were 3 bases for V and 3 bases for J; bases not matched to a gene: 8. The germline gives CDR1 MNHNS, CDR2 SASEGT. CDR3 sequence (DNA): TGTGCCAGCAGTGAGGACAGGGGCGCTCCAGAAGAGACCCAGTACTTC. The encoded protein is CASSEDRGAPEETQYF.

This clonotype was counted at least ten times. This beta chain slipped into a library made for alpha chains as a stray read, so its size is not meaningful. The chain joins TRBV6-2 or TRBV6-3 to TRBJ1-1; D is unresolved. CDR3 length equals 16 residues. Per the germline V gene, CDR1 is MNHEY and CDR2 is SVGEGT. Between the trimmed V and J ends, which lost 5 bases and 1 base, there was a span of 17 bases. CDR3 sequence reads: CASSPDARAPNTEAFF. The CDR3 nucleotides are TGTGCCAGCAGTCCGGATGCGAGGGCACCGAACACTGAAGCTTTCTTT.

In its sample, this clonotype ranks as large. Because this beta chain is a stray read in a library intended to capture alpha chains, its abundance should not be given much weight. The chain combines TRBV15 with TRBJ2-7; D unresolved. V was clipped by 3 bases and J by 4 bases, with 10 bases between them. The CDR3 length is 13 residues. CDR1 is LNHNV, CDR2 YYDKDF, per germline (reference sequence). In nucleotides, the CDR3 is TGTGCCACCAGCAGGACCAGGCAGTACGAGCAGTACTTC. It codes for CATSRTRQYEQYF.

By proportion, this clonotype is medium-sized. In a library made to pick up alpha chains, this beta chain is a stray read with a size that means little. V and J are TRBV20-1 and TRBJ2-2; tentative D call: TRBD1 (6 bases). Germline lookup yields CDR1 DFQATT and CDR2 SNEGSKA (reference sequence). The CDR3 runs to 14 residues. V lost 5 bases, J lost 5 bases, and 15 bases lay in between. The CDR3 DNA reads TGCAGTGCTGAGAGACAGGCAGAAACCGGGGAGCTGTTTTTT. It codes for CSAERQAETGELFF.

A remark on this clonotype: As an off-target read in a library built for alpha chains, this beta chain has a frequency of little significance. The chain employs TRBV29-1 and TRBJ2-5; TRBD1 agrees at 8 bases. Trimming removed 4 bases from V and 4 bases from J; junction bases left unmatched: 5. The CDR3 sequence is 13 residues long. Germline CDR1 SQVTM, CDR2 ANQGSEA. CDR3 in amino acids: CSVGTGPRETQYF. The CDR3 DNA follows: TGCAGCGTTGGGACAGGGCCGCGAGAGACCCAGTACTTC.

By its share, this clonotype is medium-sized. Found in a library prepared for alpha chains, this beta chain is an off-target read, and its abundance has little meaning. J is TRBJ1-4 and V is TRBV12-3 or TRBV12-4; TRBD1 is a possible D gene (5 bases). V was pared by 3 bases and J by 5 bases, with 10 bases between. The CDR3 is 14 residues long. DNA of the CDR3: TGTGCCAGCAGTTTTCGGGGCGGGAATGAAAAACTGTTTTTT. This gives the protein CASSFRGGNEKLFF.

Turning to this clonotype: The library was prepared for alpha chains; this beta chain is a stray read, so its frequency means little. The chain carries TRBV6-5 and TRBJ1-6, with unresolved D. Germline loops: CDR1 MNHEY, CDR2 SVGAGI. The CDR3 covers 12 residues. The V end lost 6 bases, the J end lost 6 bases, and 6 bases lay between the germline ends. DNA for the CDR3: TGTGCCAGCAGGAGGAGTAATTCACCCCTCCACTTT. This encodes CASRRSNSPLHF.